Described below is a single TCR beta chain sequence and its context. There is no known antigen for this receptor. No base qualities exist here, and no much larger clone lies one base off it. CDR1 and CDR2 (MNHEY, SMNVEV) derive from the germline V gene (reference sequence). Between the V and J ends, shortened by 5 bases and 6 bases respectively, the junction contains 13 bases. Including the terminal cysteine and phenylalanine, the CDR3 comprises 14 residues. Only the CDR3 DNA stays, 42 bases, in frame from base 1. A second Seattle source provided samples from volunteer blood donors who had recovered from COVID-19. Whole blood was collected in K2EDTA tubes by collaborating institutions according to the institutions' own protocols. For TCRbeta analysis, collaborator samples were shipped as frozen whole blood, as isolated PBMCs, or as DNA extracted from either sample type. The sample originates from a study of blood T cell repertoires in COVID-19 (dated by TCRdb to the early 2020s). Context from the whole study: Collaborator samples came from the United States, Italy and Spain and covered acute and convalescent phases of COVID-19. The samples were drawn from the first 160 participants of the ongoing ImmuneRACE study and from about 1,200 subjects provided by 6 global collaborators. Where HLA class I and class II types were available, the types were taken from metadata supplied by the sample provider, not from assay-based typing. The dataset comprised deeply sampled blood TCRbeta repertoires from subjects exposed to, actively infected with, or recovered from COVID-19. The prospective study material was composed of cDNA or gDNA derived from T cells, B-cell-depleted T cells, or PBMCs. The repertoires were released in a freely available public database meant as a resource for research on the immune response to SARS-CoV-2. The sample metadata nearly always contained a de-identified subject ID, COVID-19 status, age in years and sex. Beyond this particular receptor, the publication reports: The amount of clinical and demographic metadata varied by source and participant and was provided uncurated.

TCRbeta CDR3 regions were amplified from genomic DNA using the immunoSEQ Assay, a bias-controlled multiplex PCR. The source study handled its data this way. The number of nucleated cells in each sample was estimated by amplification of reference gene primers within the assay. To quantify the absolute abundance of each unique TCRbeta CDR3 rearrangement, sequence reads were collapsed and filtered. Productive Simpson clonality was computed per sample as the square root of Simpson's diversity index over productive rearrangements. As stored in TCRdb, this immuneACCESS dataset retains in-frame rearrangements with V and J assigned. A fraction of the clones does not appear; measured against another copy, unresolved V genes explain less than half of the discrepancy, and the remainder lacks a known reason. That table supplies the V and J calls and clone size; D and trimming were determined from the DNA. This sample lists around 140,000 clones; about four fifths were detected once. The top ten clones comprise approximately 3.4% of the sample.

This TCR was sampled from a man aged 70-80 years who had recovered from COVID-19. The sequence joins TRBV27 to TRBJ1-4, and the D gene may be TRBD1, 5 bases matching. The material sequenced was peripheral blood. The CDR3 loop reads CASSPGVFYEKLFF. The nucleotide sequence reads as follows: TGTGCCAGCAGTCCGGGGGTATTCTATGAAAAACTGTTTTTT.